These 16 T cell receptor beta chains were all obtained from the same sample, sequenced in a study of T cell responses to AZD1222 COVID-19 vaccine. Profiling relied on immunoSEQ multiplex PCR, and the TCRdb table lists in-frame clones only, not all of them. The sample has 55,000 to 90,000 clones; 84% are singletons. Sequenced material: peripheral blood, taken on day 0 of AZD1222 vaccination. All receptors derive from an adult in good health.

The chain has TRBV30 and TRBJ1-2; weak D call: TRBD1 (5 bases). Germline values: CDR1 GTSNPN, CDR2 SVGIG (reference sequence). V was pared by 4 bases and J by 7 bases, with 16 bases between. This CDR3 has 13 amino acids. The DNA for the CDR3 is TGTGCCTGGATGGCGGGGGTTTGGACTGGCTACACCTTC. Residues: CAWMAGVWTGYTF.

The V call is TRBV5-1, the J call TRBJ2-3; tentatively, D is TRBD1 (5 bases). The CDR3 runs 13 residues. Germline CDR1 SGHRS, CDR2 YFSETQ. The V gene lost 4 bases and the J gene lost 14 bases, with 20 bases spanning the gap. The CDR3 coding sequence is TGCGCCAGCAGCCCCGACTCCCTGGGGCGTCGGTATTTT. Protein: CASSPDSLGRRYF. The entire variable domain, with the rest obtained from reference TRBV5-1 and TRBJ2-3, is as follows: KAGVTQTPRYLIKTRGQQVTLSCSPISGHRSVSWYQQTPGQGLQFLFEYFSETQRNKGNFPGRFSGRQFSNSRSEMNVSTLELGDSALYLCASSPDSLGRRYFGPGTRLTVL.

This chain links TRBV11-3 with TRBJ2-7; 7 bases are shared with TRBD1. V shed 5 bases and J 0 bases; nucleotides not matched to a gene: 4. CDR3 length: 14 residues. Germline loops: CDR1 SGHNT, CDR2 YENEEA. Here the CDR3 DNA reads TGTGCCAGCAGCCGACAGGGTAGCTCCTACGAGCAGTACTTC. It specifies CASSRQGSSYEQYF.

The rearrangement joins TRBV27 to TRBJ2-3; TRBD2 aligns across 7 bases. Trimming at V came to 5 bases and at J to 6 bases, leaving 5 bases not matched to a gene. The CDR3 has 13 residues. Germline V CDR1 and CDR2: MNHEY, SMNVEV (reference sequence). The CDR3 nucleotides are TGTGCCAGCAGTAGGACTAGAATGGATACGCAGTATTTT. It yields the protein CASSRTRMDTQYF.

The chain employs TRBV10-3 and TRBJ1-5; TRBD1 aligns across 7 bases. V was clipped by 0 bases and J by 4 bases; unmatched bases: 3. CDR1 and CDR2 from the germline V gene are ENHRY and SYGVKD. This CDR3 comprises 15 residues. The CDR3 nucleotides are TGTGCCATCAGTGAGTCGTCAGGGGGTAATCAGCCCCAGCATTTT. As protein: CAISESSGGNQPQHF.

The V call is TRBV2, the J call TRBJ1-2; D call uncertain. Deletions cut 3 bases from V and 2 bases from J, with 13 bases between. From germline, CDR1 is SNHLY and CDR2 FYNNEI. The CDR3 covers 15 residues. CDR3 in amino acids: CASSEAWTANYGYTF. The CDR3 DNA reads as TGTGCCAGCAGTGAGGCTTGGACGGCGAACTATGGCTACACCTTC.

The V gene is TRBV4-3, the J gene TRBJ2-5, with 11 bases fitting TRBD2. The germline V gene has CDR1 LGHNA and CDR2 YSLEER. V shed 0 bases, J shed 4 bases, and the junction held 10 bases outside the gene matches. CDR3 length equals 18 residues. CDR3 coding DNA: TGCGCCAGCAGCCAAGATCTTGGGGTAGCGGGGGGGGCAGAGACCCAGTACTTC. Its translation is CASSQDLGVAGGAETQYF.

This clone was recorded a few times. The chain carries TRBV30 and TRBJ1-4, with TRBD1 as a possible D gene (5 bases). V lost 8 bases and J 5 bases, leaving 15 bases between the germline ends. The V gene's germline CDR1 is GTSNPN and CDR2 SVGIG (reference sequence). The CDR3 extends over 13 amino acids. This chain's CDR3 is CAAGSGQNEKLFF. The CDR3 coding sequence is TGTGCCGCTGGGTCCGGACAAAATGAAAAACTGTTTTTT.

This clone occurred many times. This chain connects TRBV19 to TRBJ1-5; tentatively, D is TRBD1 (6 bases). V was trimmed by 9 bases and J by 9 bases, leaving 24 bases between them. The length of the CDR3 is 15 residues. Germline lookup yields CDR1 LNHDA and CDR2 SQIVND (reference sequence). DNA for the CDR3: TGTGCCAGCACCGCGGGGGCGTCTGGAATGGGGCCCCAGCATTTT. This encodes CASTAGASGMGPQHF. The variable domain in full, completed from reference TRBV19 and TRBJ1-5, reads DGGITQSPKYLFRKEGQNVTLSCEQNLNHDAMYWYRQDPGQGLRLIYYSQIVNDFQKGDIAEGYSVSREKKESFPLTVTSAQKNPTAFYLCASTAGASGMGPQHFGDGTRLSIL.

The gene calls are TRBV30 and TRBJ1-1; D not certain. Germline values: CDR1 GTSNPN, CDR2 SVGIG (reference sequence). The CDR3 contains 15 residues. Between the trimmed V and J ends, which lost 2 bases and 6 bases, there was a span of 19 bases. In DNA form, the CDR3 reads TGTGCCTGGAGTACGGGATATTCGGGGTACGCTGAAGCTTTCTTT. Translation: CAWSTGYSGYAEAFF. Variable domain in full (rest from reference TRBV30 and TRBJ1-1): SQTIHQWPATLVQPVGSPLSLECTVEGTSNPNLYWYRQAAGRGLQLLFYSVGIGQISSEVPQNLSASRPQDRQFILSSKKLLLSDSGFYLCAWSTGYSGYAEAFFGQGTRLTVV.

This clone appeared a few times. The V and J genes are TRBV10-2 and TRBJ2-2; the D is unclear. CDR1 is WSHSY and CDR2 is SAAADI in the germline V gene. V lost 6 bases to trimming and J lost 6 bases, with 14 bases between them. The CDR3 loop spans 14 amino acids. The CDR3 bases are TGCGCCAGCAGGGACCTCCTGGCGCCCGGGGAGCTGTTTTTT. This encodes CASRDLLAPGELFF.

CDR3 bases: TGCAGCGTTCAAGTTAATGAAAAACTGTTTTTT. Encoded protein: CSVQVNEKLFF. This chain connects TRBV29-1 to TRBJ1-4; no reliable D call. Trimming took 5 bases from V and 4 from J, leaving 5 bases between them. The CDR3 is made up of 11 amino acids. Germline CDR1 SQVTM, CDR2 ANQGSEA.

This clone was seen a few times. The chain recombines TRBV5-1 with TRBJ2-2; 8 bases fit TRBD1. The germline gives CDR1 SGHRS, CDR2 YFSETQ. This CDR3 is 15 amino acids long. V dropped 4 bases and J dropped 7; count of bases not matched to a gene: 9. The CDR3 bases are TGCGCCAGCAGCGCGAGGACAGGGTTGGGCGGGGAGCTGTTTTTT. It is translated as CASSARTGLGGELFF.

CDR3 amino acids: CASSTDSYNEQFF. CDR3 DNA sequence: TGTGCCAGCAGTACGGACAGCTACAATGAGCAGTTCTTC. This chain uses TRBV28 with TRBJ2-1, with D perhaps TRBD1 (6 bases). The CDR3 has 13 residues. Trimming cost V 5 bases and J 3 bases, with 8 bases left between them. Germline lookup yields CDR1 MDHEN and CDR2 SYDVKM.

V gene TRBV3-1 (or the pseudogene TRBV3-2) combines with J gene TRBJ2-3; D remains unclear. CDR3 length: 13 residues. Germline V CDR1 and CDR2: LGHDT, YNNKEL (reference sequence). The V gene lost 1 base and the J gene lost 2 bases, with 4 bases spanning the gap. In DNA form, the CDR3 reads TGTGCCAGCAGCCAAGGGACCACAGATACGCAGTATTTT. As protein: CASSQGTTDTQYF.

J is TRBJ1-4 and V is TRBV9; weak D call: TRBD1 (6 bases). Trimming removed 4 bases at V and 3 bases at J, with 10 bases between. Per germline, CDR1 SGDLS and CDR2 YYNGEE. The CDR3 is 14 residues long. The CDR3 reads CASSSQGSNEKLFF. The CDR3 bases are TGTGCCAGCAGCTCACAGGGCTCTAATGAAAAACTGTTTTTT.